Presented here are 9 T cell receptor beta chains from one specimen sequenced in a study of siplizumab effects on memory and regulatory T cells. Produced via immunoSEQ multiplex PCR; TCRdb's table is partial and in-frame only. Of about 100,000 clones in the sample, roughly 94% were seen once. Sample: Tregs sorted from blood. These receptors all come from a human donor in good health.

This clone was seen a single time. The chain recombines TRBV10-2 with TRBJ2-1; possible D gene TRBD2, 6 bases. V was shortened by 2 bases and J by 9 bases, with 8 bases between the two germline ends. Germline loops: CDR1 WSHSY, CDR2 SAAADI. CDR3 size: 12 residues. This CDR3 is CASSERTIEQFF. The CDR3 DNA reads as TGCGCCAGCAGTGAGAGGACTATTGAGCAGTTCTTC.

The chain has TRBV7-3 and TRBJ2-1; D is uncertain. Trimming cost V 3 bases and J 5 bases, with 8 bases left between them. The length of the CDR3 is 13 residues. Germline CDR1 SGHTA, CDR2 FQGTGA. The CDR3 region is CASSFSRNNEQFF. For the CDR3, the DNA is TGTGCCAGCAGCTTTTCCCGGAACAATGAGCAGTTCTTC.

This chain joins TRBV6-5 and TRBJ1-1; TRBD1 might be the D (5 bases). V was shortened by 5 bases and J by 9 bases, with 16 bases between the two germline ends. There are 13 residues in the CDR3. Germline V gene data show CDR1 as MNHEY and CDR2 as SVGAGI. The CDR3 DNA follows: TGTGCCAGCAGTCCCCTCATATGGGACCAAGCTTTCTTT. It specifies CASSPLIWDQAFF.

DNA of the CDR3: TGTGCCAGCAGCTTACTTCTTCCGGGACAGGGGGCGCGAGGCTATGGCTACACCTTC. Protein: CASSLLLPGQGARGYGYTF. The chain joins TRBV7-2 to TRBJ1-2; the match to TRBD1 covers 12 bases. This CDR3 is built from 19 residues. V lost 2 bases and J lost 4; bases outside the gene matches: 14. CDR1 SGHTA and CDR2 FQGNSA come from the germline V gene.

J is TRBJ2-6 and V is TRBV5-1; the D is unclear. The CDR3 extends over 15 amino acids. The V end lost 2 bases, the J end lost 2 bases, and 8 bases lay between the germline ends. From germline, CDR1 is SGHRS and CDR2 YFSETQ. CDR3 in DNA: TGCGCCAGCAGCTTTTCTGGGGCTGGGGCCAACGTCCTGACTTTC. Encoded protein: CASSFSGAGANVLTF.

The rearrangement links TRBV6-6 to TRBJ2-7; 9 bases align to TRBD1. Unmatched junction bases numbered 10, after V lost 1 base and J lost 6 bases. CDR1 and CDR2 from the germline V gene are MNHNY and SVGAGI (reference sequence). The CDR3 is 16 amino acids. The CDR3 DNA follows: TGTGCCAGCAGTTACTGGGACAGGGCCTTCCACCTCGAGCAGTACTTC. As protein: CASSYWDRAFHLEQYF.

The chain recombines TRBV6-5 with TRBJ2-3; possibly TRBD1 for D (5 bases). Germline V gene data show CDR1 as MNHEY and CDR2 as SVGAGI. The CDR3 is 16 amino acids. Trimming shortened V by 0 bases and J by 0 bases, and 10 bases separated the two germline ends. This chain's CDR3 is CASSYSWGRSTDTQYF. CDR3 coding DNA: TGTGCCAGCAGTTACTCCTGGGGCAGGAGCACAGATACGCAGTATTTT.

The chain is built from TRBV5-1 and TRBJ1-4; D not resolved. V lost 6 bases, J lost 3 bases, and 9 bases lay in between. CDR1 and CDR2 from the germline V gene are SGHRS and YFSETQ. The CDR3 loop spans 13 amino acids. The CDR3 spells CASKGQPNEKLFF. CDR3 nucleotides: TGCGCCAGCAAAGGCCAACCTAATGAAAAACTGTTTTTT.

This chain connects TRBV4-1 to TRBJ2-3; 9 nucleotides agree with TRBD2. The germline V gene has CDR1 MGHRA and CDR2 YSYEKL. J lost 4 bases, V lost 1 base, and 3 bases had no gene match. CDR3 size: 15 residues. In DNA, the CDR3 is TGCGCCAGCAGCCAAGTACAGCGGGAGGCAGATACGCAGTATTTT. Translated: CASSQVQREADTQYF.